This paragraph covers one T cell receptor (beta chain) sequence. The specificity of this receptor is unknown. Within one base of it there is no much larger clone, and no base qualities were kept. Healthy HIV-negative adults with no recently reported acute infections or vaccinations were included as donors. Only Caucasian adults living in Nashville, Tennessee, USA were represented among the donors. CD4+ T cells were enriched by magnetic negative selection; naive cells were then positively selected on CD45RA, and the negative fraction formed the memory subset. Blood was collected by leukapheresis, and PBMCs were isolated by Ficoll-Histopaque density gradient centrifugation and then cryopreserved in liquid nitrogen vapor phase. Purity and quantity of every magnetically sorted T cell population were checked by analytical flow cytometry. Each sorted fraction had its genomic DNA isolated and then quantified by UV absorbance on a Nanodrop 2000c.

For CDR1 and CDR2, the germline V gene lists MGHRA and YSYEKL. The CDR3 measures 15 amino acids from cysteine to phenylalanine. The only DNA kept is the CDR3, 45 bases in frame from the first base. V is reduced by 1 base and J by 0 bases, leaving a spacing of 10 bases between them. This record comes from a study of shared clonotypes between healthy human individuals (dated by TCRdb to the early 2020s). Background for the entire study: The cohort included three men and two women between 18 and 49 years of age. Per donor, leukapheresis produced somewhere between about 0.94 and 9 billion PBMCs. To estimate repertoire size and how much clonotypes are shared between individuals, the study performed deep sequencing of blood TCR repertoires from roughly five healthy adults. For each donor, CD4 naive and CD4 memory were each run on three plates, CD8 naive on two plates, and CD8 memory on one plate. Libraries were prepared and TCR repertoires were sequenced by different laboratories using diverse techniques, in order to increase sequencing depth and limit assay-specific biases. Here is what the overall study found, with its caveats: Compared with non-shared clonotypes, the clonotypes found in all four sorted-subset donors had higher generation probabilities. Sharing across several donors was observed for 4.5% to 6.5% of naive CD4, around 3.5% of naive CD8, 2.3% of memory CD4, and around 0.44% of memory CD8 clonotypes. The small number of donors limited the genetic and exposure-history diversity represented. Based on pairwise subsampling, the degree of clonotype sharing among donors was expected to be affected by sequencing depth. Even with the large sequencing depth, rarefaction of the sorted-subset datasets indicated that sequencing was incomplete. Sampling was limited to blood, and TCR repertoires in tissue likely differ from TCR repertoires in blood. Naive subsets generally had larger estimated clonotype richness than memory subsets did.

TCR CDR3 regions were amplified from genomic DNA by multiplex PCR using the deep immunoSEQ assay. Extracted genomic DNA from each cell subset was spread evenly across all wells of several immunoSEQ 96-well plates, with each plate serving as a replicate. For sorted subsets, each replicate PCR was loaded with 200 ng genomic DNA, equivalent to 25,000 to 35,000 T cell genomes. Purified libraries were quantified with a Qubit 3.0 fluorometer, sized on a Bioanalyzer 2100, and re-quantified with the KAPA Library Quantification kit. A separate single-read 150-cycle Illumina NextSeq 550 flow cell was used to sequence each immunoSEQ 96-well plate. Processing in the source paper ran as follows. Because only junctional sequences without quality scores were contained in the immunoSEQ output, filtering matching that applied to full-length reads could not be performed. To assign V/J genes and CDR3, sequences were annotated against IMGT germline references using PyIR, a Python wrapper for IgBLAST v1.9. Reads were filtered out if the reads had weak V/J assignments (E-value above 1e-6), no CDR3, stop codons, out-of-frame junctions, or ambiguous translated residues. V3J clonotypes were defined as sequences sharing an identical inferred V gene, J gene, and CDR3 amino acid sequence. Percentage overlap between repertoires was calculated by dividing the number of shared unique clonotypes by the size of the smaller repertoire. Repertoire richness was assessed with RTK rarefaction, the Chao1 estimator, and Recon v2.1 estimates of unobserved clonotypes. For all TCRbeta clonotypes obtained by the gDNA method from a few donors, generation probabilities were computed with OLGA. TCRdb carries this immuneACCESS record with in-frame sequences only. Its versions omit some clonotypes, under half of them owing to an unresolved V gene in the studies checked, with the rest unexplained. That table is the source of V, J and clone size, and D and trimming were worked out from the DNA. The sample table records more than 2 million clones; 95% of these occur just once. More than 0.1% of the sample goes to the ten largest clones.

Input material: naive CD4+ T cells sorted from blood. The sample's cell subset or site, from its label and the paper: CD45RA+ positively selected. This clonotype was obtained from a man aged 18-30 years in good health. The chain was built from TRBV4-1 and TRBJ2-7; a weak D assignment points to TRBD2 (6 bases agree). CDR3 loop: CASSQVKLASYEQYF. The DNA is as follows: TGCGCCAGCAGCCAAGTCAAACTAGCCTCCTACGAGCAGTACTTC.